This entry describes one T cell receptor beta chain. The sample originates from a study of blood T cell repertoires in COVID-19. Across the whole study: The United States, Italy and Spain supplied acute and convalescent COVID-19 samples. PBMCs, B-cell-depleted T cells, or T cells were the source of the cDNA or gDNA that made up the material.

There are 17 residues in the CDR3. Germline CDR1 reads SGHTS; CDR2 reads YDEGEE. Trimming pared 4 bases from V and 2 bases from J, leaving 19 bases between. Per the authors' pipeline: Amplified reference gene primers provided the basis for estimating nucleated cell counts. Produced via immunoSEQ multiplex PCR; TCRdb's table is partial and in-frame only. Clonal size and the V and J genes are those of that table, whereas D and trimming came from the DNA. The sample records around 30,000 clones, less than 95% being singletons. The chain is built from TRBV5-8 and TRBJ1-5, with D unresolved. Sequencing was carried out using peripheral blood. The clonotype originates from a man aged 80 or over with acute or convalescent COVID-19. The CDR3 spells CASSTEAGWEGNQPQHF. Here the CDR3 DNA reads TGTGCCAGCAGCACGGAGGCAGGATGGGAAGGCAATCAGCCCCAGCATTTT.